Each of the 10 T cell receptor beta chains below was sequenced from the same sample in a study of shared clonotypes between healthy human individuals. TCRdb's copy holds only in-frame clones and misses some; the assay was immunoSEQ multiplex PCR. The table lists about 1 million clones, 70% to 80% of them singletons. Sequenced sample: memory CD4+ T cells sorted from blood. The subset is: CD45RA-negative fraction. These receptors were collected from a young man in good health.

This chain joins TRBV27 and TRBJ2-7; the match to TRBD2 covers 8 bases. Unmatched junction bases numbered 21, after V lost 5 bases and J lost 6 bases. CDR3 length: 18 residues. CDR1 is MNHEY and CDR2 is SMNVEV in the germline V gene (reference sequence). The CDR3 nucleotides are TGTGCCAGCAGTCCCCCCCTTCGGGAGGGCCCGGAAAGGGGCGAGCAGTACTTC. This codes for CASSPPLREGPERGEQYF.

In regard to this clone: This same CDR3 is encoded by further DNA sequences in the sample. V usage is TRBV4-3 and J usage is TRBJ2-1, with D perhaps matching TRBD2 (6 bases). Germline lookup yields CDR1 LGHNA and CDR2 YSLEER. The CDR3 is 16 amino acids. The V gene lost 0 bases and the J gene lost 1 base, with 10 bases spanning the gap. The CDR3 spells CASSQEAGGSYNEQFF. The CDR3 DNA is TGCGCCAGCAGCCAAGAGGCCGGGGGATCCTACAATGAGCAGTTCTTC.

The chain is built from TRBV28 and TRBJ1-2; D is perhaps TRBD1 (6 bases). The CDR3 covers 18 residues. V was pared by 3 bases and J by 4 bases, with 24 bases between. Germline V lookup: CDR1 MDHEN, CDR2 SYDVKM. Here the CDR3 DNA reads TGTGCCAGCAGTTTCCTGAGGGGGGTCCTCACCGGCGGCTATGGCTACACCTTC. This gives the protein CASSFLRGVLTGGYGYTF.

This clone was picked up a small number of times. Additional DNA sequences in this sample encode the identical CDR3. The rearrangement links TRBV5-1 to TRBJ2-2; no definite D call. Trimming left V 5 bases short and J 1 base short, with 6 bases between. Per germline, CDR1 SGHRS and CDR2 YFSETQ. This CDR3 has 13 residues. This CDR3 reads CASRERNTGELFF. CDR3 nucleotides: TGCGCCAGCAGGGAGCGGAACACCGGGGAGCTGTTTTTT.

The rearrangement joins TRBV7-2 to TRBJ2-2; TRBD2 aligns across 8 bases. Germline V CDR1 and CDR2: SGHTA, FQGNSA. This CDR3 contains 17 residues. The ends lost 4 bases at V and 3 bases at J; junction bases unmatched: 10. CDR3 protein: CASSSSAGVGDTGELFF. The CDR3 coding sequence is TGTGCCAGCAGCTCCTCAGCGGGAGTGGGGGACACCGGGGAGCTGTTTTTT.

V usage is TRBV9 and J usage is TRBJ1-1, with TRBD1 identical over 8 bases. The ends lost 3 bases at V and 7 bases at J; junction bases unmatched: 8. This CDR3 comprises 14 residues. The germline gives CDR1 SGDLS, CDR2 YYNGEE. The CDR3 DNA follows: TGTGCCAGCAGCGCTCCCGGGACAGGTCGTGAAGCTTTCTTT. Its protein is CASSAPGTGREAFF.

The chain has TRBV18 and TRBJ2-1; D is unclear. The CDR3 is 11 residues long. V shed 8 bases and J shed 4 bases, with 6 bases lying between them. Per the germline V gene, CDR1 is KGHSH and CDR2 is LQKENI. The CDR3 DNA follows: TGTGCCAGCGGCCCTTACAATGAGCAGTTCTTC. Translating it yields CASGPYNEQFF. The full variable domain, its missing parts supplied by reference TRBV18 and TRBJ2-1, is NAGVMQNPRHLVRRRGQEARLRCSPMKGHSHVYWYRQLPEEGLKFMVYLQKENIIDESGMPKERFSAEFPKEGPSILRIQQVVRGDSAAYFCASGPYNEQFFGPGTRLTVL.

The gene calls are TRBV2 and TRBJ2-7, with D possibly TRBD2 on 6 matching bases. V lost 7 bases and J 6 bases, leaving 10 bases between the germline ends. Germline CDR1 SNHLY, CDR2 FYNNEI. CDR3 length equals 11 residues. CDR3 sequence: CASTLALEQYF. The DNA for the CDR3 is TGTGCCAGCACCCTAGCGCTCGAGCAGTACTTC.

The chain uses TRBV4-1 and TRBJ2-1; D gene ambiguous. The CDR3 is made up of 14 amino acids. V was shortened by 0 bases and J by 2 bases, with 5 bases between the two germline ends. Germline V gives CDR1 MGHRA, CDR2 YSYEKL. DNA for the CDR3: TGCGCCAGCAGCCAAGAATCCCCCTACAATGAGCAGTTCTTC. This sequence encodes CASSQESPYNEQFF.

This chain links TRBV11-2 with TRBJ2-7, with 9 bases aligning to TRBD1. Germline CDR1 SGHAT, CDR2 FQNNGV. This CDR3 region has 15 residues. V shed 3 bases and J 4 bases; nucleotides not matched to a gene: 7. The CDR3 region is CASSLAGTGLYEQYF. The CDR3 nucleotides read TGTGCCAGCAGCTTGGCCGGGACAGGGCTTTACGAGCAGTACTTC.